This is a list of T cell receptor beta chains from one sample in a study of T cell responses to AZD1222 COVID-19 vaccine. Libraries were prepared by immunoSEQ multiplex PCR; TCRdb keeps only in-frame clonotypes and omits some of them. The repertoire holds about 140,000 clones, with more than 85% as singletons. This material consisted of peripheral blood, taken on day 0 of MenACWY control vaccination. The receptors here all came from an adult in good health. The CDR3 runs from the conserved cysteine through the conserved F or W. Clone size is given for some rows only: seen once, a few or many times, or a class if the clone is expanded.

j_call clone_size v_call cdr3_aa
TRBJ1-1 - TRBV27 CASSLGVPNTEAFF
TRBJ1-5 medium-sized TRBV19 CASSRSGNQPQHF
TRBJ1-2 - TRBV19 CASSRGTAPNYGYTF
TRBJ1-1 once TRBV18 CASCQGQGPLEAFF
TRBJ1-6 - TRBV19 CASSTFYDSGYSPLHF
TRBJ1-2 once TRBV14 CASSQDRGGGYTF
TRBJ1-2 - TRBV19 CASSMGGDYGYTF
TRBJ2-1 - TRBV5-4 CASSLLQGAPGEQFF
TRBJ1-6 - TRBV30 CAWAVGQLNSPLHF
TRBJ2-2 - TRBV2 CASSERAGAPTGELFF
TRBJ2-5 - TRBV7-2 CASSLQRGAGETQYF
TRBJ1-5 - TRBV28 CASSLHSGLVSQPQHF
TRBJ2-5 - TRBV6-6 CASSPLSGQKYQETQYF
TRBJ2-1 - TRBV4-1 CASSQSPGPNNEQFF
TRBJ1-1 once TRBV7-2 CASSSRQNTEAFF
TRBJ1-1 - TRBV19 CASKFQSKGAGTEAFF
TRBJ1-1 - TRBV28 CASSLAGPGAFF
TRBJ2-5 - TRBV24-1 CATSDAARGGQETQYF
TRBJ2-5 - TRBV9 CASSVGTEGQTQYF
TRBJ2-1 - TRBV7-6 CASSPSRASYNEQFF
TRBJ1-4 - TRBV19 CASSLGPRSFNEKLFF
TRBJ1-6 - TRBV5-5 CASSSGLANSPLHF
TRBJ1-1 - TRBV29-1 CSVALTGVDTEAFF
TRBJ2-5 - TRBV2 CATAGRNQETQYF
TRBJ2-2 - TRBV18 CASSPWQTTHTGELFF
TRBJ1-4 - TRBV28 CASSTLGQINEKLFF
TRBJ1-1 - TRBV5-1 CASSLSGQANTEAFF
TRBJ2-3 - TRBV19 CASSVGTDTQYF
TRBJ1-3 - TRBV6-1 CASSEAGTATGISGNTIYF
TRBJ1-4 once TRBV7-9 CASSPGRGHEKLFF
TRBJ2-3 - TRBV11-3 CASSRMGGGTDTQYF
TRBJ2-7 - TRBV5-1 CASSWQGQSYEQYF
TRBJ1-1 - TRBV4-3 CASSKWNRDRKNTEAFF
TRBJ2-7 - TRBV5-5 CASSLAGHGEQYF
TRBJ1-4 few TRBV9 CASSVREFGEKLFF
TRBJ1-6 - TRBV5-1 CASSPQGPVYSPLHF
TRBJ1-1 - TRBV5-1 CASSLVTANTEAFF
TRBJ1-5 - TRBV13 CASSLKNQPQHF
TRBJ1-1 once TRBV3-1/TRBV3-2 CASSRTGWNTEAFF
TRBJ2-3 - TRBV5-1 CASSMTSGNTDTQYF
TRBJ1-2 - TRBV5-6 CASSPRGQFYGYTF
TRBJ1-4 - TRBV4-1 CASSQDPQGNPELFF
TRBJ1-3 - TRBV7-3 CASSLTALGAGNTIYF
TRBJ1-4 - TRBV5-8 CASSSNRDSPATNEKLFF
TRBJ1-1 - TRBV27 CASSFRQGVNTEAFF
TRBJ2-3 - TRBV9 CASSVEGLAGSSTDTQYF
TRBJ2-1 - TRBV3-1/TRBV3-2 CASSQEVQGAHEQFF
TRBJ2-2 - TRBV7-2 CASSHPPGSQGSGELFF
TRBJ1-2 - TRBV25-1 CASSPVQQNGYTF
TRBJ2-7 - TRBV6-1 CASGEAVRGQYF
TRBJ2-7 - TRBV28 CASRLWLSGGYEQYF
TRBJ1-1 - TRBV4-1 CASSPMGGGNTEAFF
TRBJ1-5 - TRBV2 CASSGQVSNQPQHF
TRBJ2-3 - TRBV4-2 CASSQDGEREITDTQYF
TRBJ2-1 few TRBV29-1 CSVAFSGARNNEQFF